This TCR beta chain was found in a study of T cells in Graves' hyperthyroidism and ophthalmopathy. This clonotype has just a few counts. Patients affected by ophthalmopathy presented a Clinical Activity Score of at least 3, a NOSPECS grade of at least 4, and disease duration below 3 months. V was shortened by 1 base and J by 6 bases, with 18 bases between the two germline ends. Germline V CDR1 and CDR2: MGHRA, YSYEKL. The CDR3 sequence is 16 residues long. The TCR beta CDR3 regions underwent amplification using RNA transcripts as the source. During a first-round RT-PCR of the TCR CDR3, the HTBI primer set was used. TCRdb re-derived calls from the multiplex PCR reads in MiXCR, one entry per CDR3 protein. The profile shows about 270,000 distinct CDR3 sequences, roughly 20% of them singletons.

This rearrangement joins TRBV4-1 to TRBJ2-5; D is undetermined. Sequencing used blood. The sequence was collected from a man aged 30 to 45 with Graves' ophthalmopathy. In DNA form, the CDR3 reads TGCGCCAGCAGCCAAGGAACCAGTAGGCTATATCAGACCCAGTACTTC. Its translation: CASSQGTSRLYQTQYF.